The 4 T cell receptor beta chains in this list originate from one sample, sequenced in a study of blood T cell repertoires in COVID-19. The table came from immunoSEQ multiplex PCR; TCRdb's copy has only in-frame clones and leaves some out. The profile shows more than 35,000 clones, around 73% of them singletons. The sequenced material came from peripheral blood. The origin of the receptors is a man between 65 and 85 years old with acute or convalescent COVID-19.

This clone was seen only once. V and J are TRBV4-3 and TRBJ2-7, with D tentatively TRBD2 (6 bases). V was trimmed by 0 bases and J by 2 bases, leaving 14 bases between them. Germline CDR1 and CDR2: LGHNA and YSLEER. The CDR3 is 16 amino acids. CDR3 in DNA: TGCGCCAGCAGCCAAGAAGATCGGGGAGGCCCCTACGAGCAGTACTTC. Translating gives CASSQEDRGGPYEQYF.

The table lists this clone with a count of one. The CDR3 reads CASSYTGRDNNEQFF. In DNA form, the CDR3 reads TGTGCCAGCAGTTACACCGGGAGGGACAACAATGAGCAGTTCTTC. The chain is built from TRBV6-5 and TRBJ2-1; 8 bases are a match to TRBD2. The CDR3 sequence is 15 residues long. CDR1 is MNHEY and CDR2 is SVGAGI in the germline V gene. The V gene end was trimmed by 2 bases and the J gene end by 5 bases; junction bases not matched to a gene: 5.

The rearrangement joins TRBV6-2 or TRBV6-3 to TRBJ2-2; 12 nucleotides agree with TRBD2. V lost 4 bases, J lost 1 base, and 4 bases stayed unmatched. The CDR3 spans 17 residues. Per the germline V gene, CDR1 is MNHEY and CDR2 is SVGEGT. The CDR3 DNA reads TGTGCCAGCAGTTCGACTAGCGGGAGAAGGAACACCGGGGAGCTGTTTTTT. Encoded protein: CASSSTSGRRNTGELFF.

The gene calls are TRBV30 and TRBJ2-7; D call uncertain. Germline-derived CDR1 and CDR2 are GTSNPN and SVGIG (reference sequence). V was trimmed by 0 bases and J by 0 bases, leaving 9 bases between them. CDR3 length: 14 residues. In DNA form, the CDR3 reads TGTGCCTGGAGTGTAGCTGGTCTCTCCTACGAGCAGTACTTC. Translation gives CAWSVAGLSYEQYF.